These T cell receptor beta chains were read from a single sample in a study of regulatory T cells in long-lasting Graves disease. MiXCR was run by TCRdb on the multiplex PCR reads, yielding one entry per CDR3 protein. The sample consists of approximately 380,000 distinct CDR3 sequences, around 20% of them appearing once. The material sequenced was peripheral blood mononuclear cells (PBMCs), taken when the disease was refractory, from a patient treated with antithyroid drugs. The receptors here all came from a female donor with Graves disease. Both conserved end residues are part of each CDR3. D genes are given only for firm matches. A clone size is listed for some rows: how often the clone was seen (once, few, many), or a class if it is expanded.

v_gene	d_gene	j_gene	abundance	CDR3nt	CDR3aa
TRBV19	NA	TRBJ2-5	NA	TGTGCCAGTAGCACAGAGGAGGTCGGCGCCCAGTACTTC	CASSTEEVGAQYF
TRBV11-2	NA	TRBJ2-7	many	TGTGCCAGCAGCCCCTCGGACACCTTCTACGAGCAGTACTTC	CASSPSDTFYEQYF
TRBV6-2/TRBV6-3	TRBD2	TRBJ2-7	NA	TGTGCCAGCATTCGACTAGCAGGCCCTGGAAGCTCCTACGAGCAGTACTTC	CASIRLAGPGSSYEQYF
TRBV13	NA	TRBJ2-7	many	TGTGCCAGCAGCTTAGTTTCGGGGGCCTACGAGCAGTACTTC	CASSLVSGAYEQYF
TRBV6-2/TRBV6-3	NA	TRBJ2-7	NA	TGTGCCGGGGGGCGGGAGATCGACTACGAGCAGTACTTC	CAGGREIDYEQYF
TRBV5-5	NA	TRBJ1-5	NA	TGTGCCAGCACGGCAGGGGACAATCAGCCCCAGCATTTT	CASTAGDNQPQHF
TRBV10-3	TRBD1	TRBJ2-1	few	TGTGCCATCAGTGAGAAGGGACAGGGGGCGATTTGGGGCAATGAGCAGTTCTTC	CAISEKGQGAIWGNEQFF
TRBV11-1	TRBD2	TRBJ2-5	many	TGTGCCAGCAGCTCCACTAGCGGGAGTGGAGAGACCCAGTACTTC	CASSSTSGSGETQYF
TRBV12-3/TRBV12-4	TRBD2	TRBJ2-3	NA	TGTGCCAGCAGCGGACTAGCAGATACGCAGTATTTT	CASSGLADTQYF
TRBV11-2	TRBD1	TRBJ2-7	many	TGTGCCAGCAGCCAAGTCCGGGACAGGGGGCGATTATCCTACGAGCAGTACTTC	CASSQVRDRGRLSYEQYF
TRBV2	NA	TRBJ2-7	many	TGTGCCAGCAGTGGGCAGGGTAGGAGCGAGCAGTACTTC	CASSGQGRSEQYF
TRBV7-2	TRBD1	TRBJ2-7	NA	TGTGCCAGCAGCTTAATAACGGGACAGGTCCCCTACGAGCAGTACTTC	CASSLITGQVPYEQYF
TRBV14	NA	TRBJ1-2	few	TGTGCCAGCAGCCAAGATAACGACAGACCCTATGGCTACACCTTC	CASSQDNDRPYGYTF
TRBV27	TRBD2	TRBJ2-6	few	TGTGCCAGCAGCCGCAGGTCCTTACCGGGATTAGCGGGAGGGCCAGGTGGGGCCAACGTCCTGACTTTC	CASSRRSLPGLAGGPGGANVLTF
TRBV28	NA	TRBJ2-5	many	TGTGCCAGCAGCTCCCCCCCCAAGACCCAGTACTTC	CASSSPPKTQYF
TRBV10-1	TRBD2	TRBJ2-5	few	TGCGCCAGCAGTGAGTCGGTCGGGAGGCCCCAGTACTTC	CASSESVGRPQYF
TRBV2	NA	TRBJ2-2	few	TGTGCCAGCAGTGAAGAGGGGCAGAACACCGGGGAGCTGTTTTTT	CASSEEGQNTGELFF
TRBV28	TRBD1	TRBJ1-5	many	TGTGCCAGCAGCCCGCCGGGACAGGGGAATCAGCCCCAGCATTTT	CASSPPGQGNQPQHF
TRBV24-1	NA	TRBJ2-7	many	TGTGCCACCAGTGATCAGACCTTAGGCGAGCAGTACTTC	CATSDQTLGEQYF